These T cell receptor beta chains were read from a single sample in a study of blood T cells in healthy people across ages. A single record per CDR3 protein comes from TCRdb applying MiXCR to the 5' RACE reads. The table includes approximately 780,000 distinct CDR3 sequences, around 24% detected once. These data were likewise used in another study, on T cells of mothers and their children.

Sequencing was done on a sample of blood. These receptors were collected from a boy aged 10-17 years in good health. The CDR3 runs from the conserved cysteine through the conserved F or W. Fields, in order: V gene, clone size, CDR3 length, CDR3 protein. Some rows mark clone size as missing; the rest say once, few, many or name a class of expanded clone.

>TRBV6-1|few|15
CASSDGTEDFYGYTF
>TRBV28|.|14
CASSKTHNQETQYF
>TRBV19|.|15
CASSERTILNSPLHF
>TRBV18|.|14
CASSLGFLRDEQYF
>TRBV19|.|13
CASSMNTAYEQYF
>TRBV20-1|.|18
CSATGQGTSRSSYNEQFF
>TRBV4-1|few|17
CASSKEGARGGNTEAFF
>TRBV29-1|.|17
CSVEEGIGTGGYGEQFF
>TRBV10-2|few|16
CTSRSPTLGQGYEAFF
>TRBV5-1|many|13
CASSPGHQETQYF
>TRBV6-6|few|15
CASSYSTGYKETQYF
>TRBV28|.|16
CASNNGVPIYTGELFF
>TRBV5-1|.|13
CASSLGQDEKLFF
>TRBV2|.|11
CASLGDYEQYF
>TRBV27|few|15
CASSIGRATPTEAFF
>TRBV6-2/TRBV6-3|.|16
CASSYFPGQGDYEQYF
>TRBV5-1|few|17
CASSTRDRGNIIYEQYF
>TRBV28|few|13
CASSSGQFYGYTF
>TRBV21-1|few|17
CASSISRLTGGGQPQHF
>TRBV20-1|.|16
CSAPRDSGVTTDTQYF
>TRBV6-1|.|15
CASSERQGTKGEQFF
>TRBV7-2|.|17
CASSTTSGGLSSYEQYF
>TRBV29-1|few|12
CSAYRESYGYTF
>TRBV12-3/TRBV12-4|.|19
CASSNTYGGPYSGANVLTF
>TRBV7-9|.|13
CVSSPRRGTEAFF
>TRBV2|.|14
CASSRDRAEGGYTF
>TRBV7-8|.|16
CASSLRFSGGQETQYF
>TRBV10-3|.|11
CAISESGTQYF
>TRBV9|few|14
CASSFRDSPYEQYF
>TRBV6-1|.|16
CASSAWIGGAGTEAFF
>TRBV7-9|.|13
CAGSAGNFGKLFF
>TRBV10-3|few|14
CAISEGGGYNEQFF
>TRBV9|.|15
CASSPLRMINNEQFF
>TRBV5-4|few|16
CASSLATGAVKETQYF
>TRBV4-1|few|17
CASSQGGAVGGRLPQHF
>TRBV28|.|13
CASRPRDRKEAFF
>TRBV7-6|many|13
CASSLDTRRTQYF
>TRBV28|.|17
CASSLGSAGVAPGEQYF
>TRBV7-6|.|13
CASSLAQLDTQHF
>TRBV14|.|20
CASSPPNRGIQGKAKNIQYF
>TRBV7-3|.|15
CASSLTDSPRETQYF
>TRBV7-2|.|13
CASSYRLEETQYF
>TRBV12-3/TRBV12-4|many|14
CASSLLDGNTEAFF
>TRBV12-3/TRBV12-4|.|12
CATKWGPDTQYF
>TRBV20-1|few|15
CSARDPDRMGRAQHF
>TRBV25-1|few|14
CASSDEDYYNEQFF
>TRBV3-1|.|19
CASSQGTGGRSFNYNEQFF
>TRBV28|.|13
CASSLRLVASAFF
>TRBV4-1|.|15
CASSQPTGKGETQYF
>TRBV13|.|19
CASSTSGTSGGTYSYEQYF
>TRBV7-9|.|15
CASSPMGGRTDTQYF
>TRBV7-9|.|14
CPSSLKGVLYEQYF
>TRBV12-3/TRBV12-4|.|13
CASRHRGGNEQYF
>TRBV12-3/TRBV12-4|.|16
CASLGFERGGNTEAFF